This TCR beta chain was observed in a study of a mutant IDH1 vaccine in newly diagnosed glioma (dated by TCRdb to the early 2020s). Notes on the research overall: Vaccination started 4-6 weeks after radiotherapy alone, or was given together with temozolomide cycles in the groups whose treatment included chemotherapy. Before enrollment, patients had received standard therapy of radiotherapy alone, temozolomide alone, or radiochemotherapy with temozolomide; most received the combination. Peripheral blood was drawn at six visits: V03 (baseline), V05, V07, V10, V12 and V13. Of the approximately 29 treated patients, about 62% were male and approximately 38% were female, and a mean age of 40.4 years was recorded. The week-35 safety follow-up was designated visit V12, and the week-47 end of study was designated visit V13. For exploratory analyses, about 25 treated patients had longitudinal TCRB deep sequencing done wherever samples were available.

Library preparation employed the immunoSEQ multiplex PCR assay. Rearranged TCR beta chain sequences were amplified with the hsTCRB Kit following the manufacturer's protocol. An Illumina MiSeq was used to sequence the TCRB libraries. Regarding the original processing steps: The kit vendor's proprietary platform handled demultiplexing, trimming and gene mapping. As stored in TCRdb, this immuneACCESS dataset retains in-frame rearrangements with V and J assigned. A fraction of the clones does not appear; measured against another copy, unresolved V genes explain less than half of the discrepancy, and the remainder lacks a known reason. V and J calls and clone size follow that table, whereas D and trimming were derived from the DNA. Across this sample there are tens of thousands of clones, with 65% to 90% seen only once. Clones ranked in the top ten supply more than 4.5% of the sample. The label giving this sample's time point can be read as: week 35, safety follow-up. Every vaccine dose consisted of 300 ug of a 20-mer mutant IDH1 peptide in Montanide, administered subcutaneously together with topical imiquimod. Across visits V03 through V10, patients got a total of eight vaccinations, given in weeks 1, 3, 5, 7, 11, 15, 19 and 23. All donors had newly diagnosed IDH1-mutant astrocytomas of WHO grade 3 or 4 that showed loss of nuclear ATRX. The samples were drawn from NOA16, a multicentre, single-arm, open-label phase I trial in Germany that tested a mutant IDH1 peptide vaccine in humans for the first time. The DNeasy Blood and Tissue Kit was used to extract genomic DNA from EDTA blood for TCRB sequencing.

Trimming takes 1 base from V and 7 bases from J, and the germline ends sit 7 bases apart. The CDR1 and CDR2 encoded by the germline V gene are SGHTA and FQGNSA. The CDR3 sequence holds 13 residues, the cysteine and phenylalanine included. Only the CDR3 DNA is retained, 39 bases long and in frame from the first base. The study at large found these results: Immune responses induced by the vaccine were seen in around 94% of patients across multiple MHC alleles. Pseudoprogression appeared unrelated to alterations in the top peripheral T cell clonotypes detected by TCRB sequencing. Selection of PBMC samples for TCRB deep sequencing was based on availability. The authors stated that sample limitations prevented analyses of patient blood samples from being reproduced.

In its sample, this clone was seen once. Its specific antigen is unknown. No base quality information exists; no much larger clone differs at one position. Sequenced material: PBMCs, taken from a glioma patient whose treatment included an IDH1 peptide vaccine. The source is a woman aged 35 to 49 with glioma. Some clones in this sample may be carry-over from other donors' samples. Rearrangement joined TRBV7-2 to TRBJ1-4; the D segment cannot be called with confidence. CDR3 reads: CASSLERPEKLFF. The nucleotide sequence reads TGTGCCAGCAGCTTAGAAAGGCCTGAAAAACTGTTTTTT. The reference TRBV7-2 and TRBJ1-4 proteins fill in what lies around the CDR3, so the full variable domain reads GAGVSQSPSNKVTEKGKDVELRCDPISGHTALYWYRQSLGQGLEFLIYFQGNSAPDKSGLPSDRFSAERTGGSVSTLTIQRTQQEDSAVYLCASSLERPEKLFFGSGTQLSVL.